This TCR beta chain was retrieved from a study of blood T cell repertoires in COVID-19. Seattle's enrolled individuals joined amid active infection and were then monitored longitudinally. The CDR3 sequence is 16 residues long. CDR1 is LNHDA and CDR2 is SQIVND in the germline V gene (reference sequence). J was trimmed by 1 base and V by 8 bases; bases with no gene match: 6. Profiled with immunoSEQ multiplex PCR; TCRdb holds only in-frame clones, not every one. This sample has fewer than 200,000 clones, with around 83% found just once. This chain uses TRBV19 with TRBJ2-3; TRBD2 aligns across 13 bases. This TCR was recovered from a woman in her sixties or seventies with COVID-19, enrolled during active disease. Sequenced sample: peripheral blood. In nucleotides, the CDR3 is TGTGCCAGTTCCACTAGCGGGAGGGCCCGCACAGATACGCAGTATTTT. Translating gives CASSTSGRARTDTQYF.